This T cell receptor beta chain is from a study of OX40 agonist ivuxolimab in advanced cancers. Comments on this clone: Its antigen is not known.

Germline CDR1 and CDR2: MNHEY and SVGAGI. The V end lost 5 bases, the J end lost 7 bases, and 15 bases lay between the germline ends. This CDR3 is built from 14 residues. Produced via immunoSEQ multiplex PCR; TCRdb's table is partial and in-frame only. The top ten hold around 0.39% of the sample, which has approximately 75,000 clones, about 88% seen once. Study-wide findings and caveats: Expanded clones were, on average, more numerous among CD8+ T cells than CD4+.

Baseline, cycle 4 day 1, and cycle 7 day 1 were the blood sampling points. This clonotype originated in an adult with an advanced solid tumor such as melanoma, head and neck, liver or kidney cancer. Sequenced material: CD4+ or CD8+ T cells sorted from blood, taken in a trial of the OX40 agonist ivuxolimab. This chain links TRBV6-5 with TRBJ1-5; no firm D call. CDR3 amino acids: CASSRTAGPQPQHF. DNA of the CDR3: TGTGCCAGCAGTAGAACAGCCGGGCCCCAGCCCCAGCATTTT.